Listed below are T cell receptor beta chains from one sample, sequenced in a study of CD4+ T cells in melanoma. Sequencing was performed with immunoSEQ multiplex PCR; in TCRdb, only in-frame clones are kept and a portion is missing. The table records some 7,000 clones, around 63% of them present only once. Material for sequencing was cells from a culture (not recorded whether cultured in vitro). The receptors derive from a human donor with melanoma. CDR3s include the opening cysteine and the closing phenylalanine or tryptophan. Fields, in order: D gene, J gene, clone size, V gene, CDR3 protein, CDR3 DNA. The D gene is left open where the match is weak. Only part of the rows carry a size: once, few, many, or a class if the clone is expanded.

d_call: TRBD1; j_call: TRBJ2-2; clone_size: .; v_call: TRBV2; cdr3_aa: CASRADFVTGIFGELFF; cdr3_nt: TGTGCCAGCAGAGCAGACTTCGTGACAGGGATCTTTGGGGAGCTGTTTTTT
d_call: TRBD1; j_call: TRBJ2-7; clone_size: .; v_call: TRBV7-9; cdr3_aa: CASSHPNRDRNYEQYF; cdr3_nt: TGTGCCAGCAGCCACCCAAACAGGGACAGAAACTACGAGCAGTACTTC
d_call: TRBD1; j_call: TRBJ1-2; clone_size: .; v_call: TRBV9; cdr3_aa: CASSGEDRGSYGYTF; cdr3_nt: TGTGCCAGCAGCGGAGAGGACAGGGGCTCCTATGGCTACACCTTC
d_call: .; j_call: TRBJ1-2; clone_size: .; v_call: TRBV6-4; cdr3_aa: CASTRDCPMNYGYTF; cdr3_nt: TGTGCCAGCACCAGGGACTGTCCCATGAACTATGGCTACACCTTC
d_call: .; j_call: TRBJ1-2; clone_size: once; v_call: TRBV6-6; cdr3_aa: CASSSGQSFYGYTF; cdr3_nt: TGTGCCAGCAGTTCAGGACAGTCCTTTTATGGCTACACCTTC
d_call: TRBD1; j_call: TRBJ2-1; clone_size: few; v_call: TRBV6-5; cdr3_aa: CASSSGTGGYNEQFF; cdr3_nt: TGTGCCAGCAGTTCCGGGACAGGGGGTTACAATGAGCAGTTCTTC
d_call: TRBD2; j_call: TRBJ2-1; clone_size: .; v_call: TRBV5-1; cdr3_aa: CASSLTSGGQDEQFF; cdr3_nt: TGCGCCAGCAGCTTGACTAGCGGGGGTCAGGATGAGCAGTTCTTC
d_call: .; j_call: TRBJ2-1; clone_size: medium-sized; v_call: TRBV4-1; cdr3_aa: CASSRHQSGSYNEQFF; cdr3_nt: TGCGCCAGCAGCCGTCACCAGAGCGGGTCGTACAATGAGCAGTTCTTC
d_call: TRBD2; j_call: TRBJ2-7; clone_size: .; v_call: TRBV6-1; cdr3_aa: CASSELTGLAGGLSEQYF; cdr3_nt: TGTGCCAGCAGTGAACTTACGGGACTAGCGGGGGGGTTGAGCGAGCAGTACTTC
d_call: .; j_call: TRBJ2-1; clone_size: medium-sized; v_call: TRBV25-1; cdr3_aa: CASSDSGLGDNEQFF; cdr3_nt: TGTGCCAGCAGTGACTCGGGGCTGGGGGACAATGAGCAGTTCTTC
d_call: TRBD1; j_call: TRBJ2-1; clone_size: .; v_call: TRBV30; cdr3_aa: CAWTKGTGKGEQFF; cdr3_nt: TGTGCCTGGACTAAAGGGACAGGGAAGGGGGAGCAGTTCTTC
d_call: TRBD1; j_call: TRBJ2-1; clone_size: large; v_call: TRBV27; cdr3_aa: CASSLSRGLLNEQFF; cdr3_nt: TGTGCCAGCAGTTTATCCAGGGGGCTCTTGAATGAGCAGTTCTTC
d_call: TRBD1; j_call: TRBJ2-5; clone_size: few; v_call: TRBV11-3; cdr3_aa: CASSRQGQETQYF; cdr3_nt: TGTGCCAGCAGCCGACAGGGTCAAGAGACCCAGTACTTC
d_call: .; j_call: TRBJ1-5; clone_size: .; v_call: TRBV19; cdr3_aa: CASSIGGGAQHF; cdr3_nt: TGTGCCAGTAGTATAGGGGGCGGGGCCCAGCATTTT
d_call: TRBD2; j_call: TRBJ2-3; clone_size: .; v_call: TRBV4-1; cdr3_aa: CASSQDPGWLAGEDTQYF; cdr3_nt: TGCGCCAGCAGCCAAGACCCGGGGTGGCTAGCGGGGGAGGATACGCAGTATTTT
d_call: TRBD1; j_call: TRBJ1-2; clone_size: .; v_call: TRBV23-1; cdr3_aa: CASRTAGTGALGYTF; cdr3_nt: TGCGCCAGCAGGACGGCCGGGACAGGCGCGTTGGGCTACACCTTC
d_call: .; j_call: TRBJ2-7; clone_size: .; v_call: TRBV4-1; cdr3_aa: CASSQGTGFSYEQYF; cdr3_nt: TGCGCCAGCAGCCAAGGTACGGGGTTTTCCTACGAGCAGTACTTC
d_call: TRBD2; j_call: TRBJ2-3; clone_size: medium-sized; v_call: TRBV30; cdr3_aa: CAWIGAGGPTDTQYF; cdr3_nt: TGTGCCTGGATAGGCGCGGGGGGCCCCACAGATACGCAGTATTTT
d_call: .; j_call: TRBJ2-2; clone_size: .; v_call: TRBV27; cdr3_aa: CASRWGGNTGELFF; cdr3_nt: TGTGCCAGCAGGTGGGGCGGGAACACCGGGGAGCTGTTTTTT
d_call: .; j_call: TRBJ1-2; clone_size: .; v_call: TRBV21-1; cdr3_aa: CASSKNGSWPSGQGSKWDYGYTF; cdr3_nt: TGTGCCAGCAGCAAAAACGGGAGCTGGCCTAGCGGACAGGGGTCAAAGTGGGACTATGGCTACACCTTC
d_call: TRBD2; j_call: TRBJ2-3; clone_size: .; v_call: TRBV7-9; cdr3_aa: CASSRTSGRARVATDTQYF; cdr3_nt: TGTGCCAGCAGCCGGACTAGCGGGCGCGCGAGGGTGGCAACAGATACGCAGTATTTT
d_call: .; j_call: TRBJ1-4; clone_size: few; v_call: TRBV27; cdr3_aa: CASRSGTELFF; cdr3_nt: TGTGCCAGCAGATCCGGGACTGAACTGTTTTTT
d_call: TRBD2; j_call: TRBJ2-3; clone_size: .; v_call: TRBV11-2; cdr3_aa: CASLKGPGGSTDTQYF; cdr3_nt: TGTGCCAGTCTGAAAGGTCCGGGGGGGAGCACAGATACGCAGTATTTT
d_call: TRBD1; j_call: TRBJ1-1; clone_size: .; v_call: TRBV6-5; cdr3_aa: CASRGDREAFF; cdr3_nt: TGTGCCAGCAGGGGGGACAGGGAAGCTTTCTTT
d_call: TRBD2; j_call: TRBJ2-2; clone_size: few; v_call: TRBV29-1; cdr3_aa: CSVKGTSGAGELFF; cdr3_nt: TGCAGCGTGAAAGGGACTAGCGGGGCCGGGGAGCTGTTTTTT
d_call: .; j_call: TRBJ1-5; clone_size: few; v_call: TRBV7-3; cdr3_aa: CASSLGPDQPQHF; cdr3_nt: TGTGCCAGCAGCTTAGGGCCGGATCAGCCCCAGCATTTT
d_call: TRBD1; j_call: TRBJ1-2; clone_size: .; v_call: TRBV7-3; cdr3_aa: CASSAGTGTGRGYTF; cdr3_nt: TGTGCCAGCAGCGCCGGTACCGGGACAGGGAGAGGCTACACCTTC
d_call: .; j_call: TRBJ1-2; clone_size: .; v_call: TRBV7-9; cdr3_aa: CASSLGANYGYTF; cdr3_nt: TGTGCCAGCAGCTTGGGAGCTAACTATGGCTACACCTTC
d_call: .; j_call: TRBJ1-1; clone_size: .; v_call: TRBV28; cdr3_aa: CASSLYVGVTEAFF; cdr3_nt: TGTGCCAGCAGTTTATACGTGGGGGTAACTGAAGCTTTCTTT
d_call: .; j_call: TRBJ1-6; clone_size: .; v_call: TRBV13; cdr3_aa: CASSLRQSNSPLHF; cdr3_nt: TGTGCCAGCAGCTTACGACAGTCCAATTCACCCCTCCACTTT
d_call: .; j_call: TRBJ2-7; clone_size: .; v_call: TRBV7-6; cdr3_aa: CASSLRRGPISYEQYF; cdr3_nt: TGTGCCAGCAGCTTACGTAGGGGCCCGATCTCCTACGAGCAGTACTTC
d_call: TRBD1; j_call: TRBJ2-5; clone_size: .; v_call: TRBV7-7; cdr3_aa: CASSWGPGQGTQETQYF; cdr3_nt: TGTGCTAGCAGCTGGGGTCCGGGACAGGGAACCCAAGAGACCCAGTACTTC
d_call: .; j_call: TRBJ2-2; clone_size: few; v_call: TRBV7-2; cdr3_aa: CASSLETGELFF; cdr3_nt: TGTGCCAGCAGCTTAGAGACCGGGGAGCTGTTTTTT
d_call: .; j_call: TRBJ1-3; clone_size: once; v_call: TRBV12-3/TRBV12-4; cdr3_aa: CASSLSPGNTIYF; cdr3_nt: TGTGCCAGCAGTTTATCCCCTGGAAACACCATATATTTT